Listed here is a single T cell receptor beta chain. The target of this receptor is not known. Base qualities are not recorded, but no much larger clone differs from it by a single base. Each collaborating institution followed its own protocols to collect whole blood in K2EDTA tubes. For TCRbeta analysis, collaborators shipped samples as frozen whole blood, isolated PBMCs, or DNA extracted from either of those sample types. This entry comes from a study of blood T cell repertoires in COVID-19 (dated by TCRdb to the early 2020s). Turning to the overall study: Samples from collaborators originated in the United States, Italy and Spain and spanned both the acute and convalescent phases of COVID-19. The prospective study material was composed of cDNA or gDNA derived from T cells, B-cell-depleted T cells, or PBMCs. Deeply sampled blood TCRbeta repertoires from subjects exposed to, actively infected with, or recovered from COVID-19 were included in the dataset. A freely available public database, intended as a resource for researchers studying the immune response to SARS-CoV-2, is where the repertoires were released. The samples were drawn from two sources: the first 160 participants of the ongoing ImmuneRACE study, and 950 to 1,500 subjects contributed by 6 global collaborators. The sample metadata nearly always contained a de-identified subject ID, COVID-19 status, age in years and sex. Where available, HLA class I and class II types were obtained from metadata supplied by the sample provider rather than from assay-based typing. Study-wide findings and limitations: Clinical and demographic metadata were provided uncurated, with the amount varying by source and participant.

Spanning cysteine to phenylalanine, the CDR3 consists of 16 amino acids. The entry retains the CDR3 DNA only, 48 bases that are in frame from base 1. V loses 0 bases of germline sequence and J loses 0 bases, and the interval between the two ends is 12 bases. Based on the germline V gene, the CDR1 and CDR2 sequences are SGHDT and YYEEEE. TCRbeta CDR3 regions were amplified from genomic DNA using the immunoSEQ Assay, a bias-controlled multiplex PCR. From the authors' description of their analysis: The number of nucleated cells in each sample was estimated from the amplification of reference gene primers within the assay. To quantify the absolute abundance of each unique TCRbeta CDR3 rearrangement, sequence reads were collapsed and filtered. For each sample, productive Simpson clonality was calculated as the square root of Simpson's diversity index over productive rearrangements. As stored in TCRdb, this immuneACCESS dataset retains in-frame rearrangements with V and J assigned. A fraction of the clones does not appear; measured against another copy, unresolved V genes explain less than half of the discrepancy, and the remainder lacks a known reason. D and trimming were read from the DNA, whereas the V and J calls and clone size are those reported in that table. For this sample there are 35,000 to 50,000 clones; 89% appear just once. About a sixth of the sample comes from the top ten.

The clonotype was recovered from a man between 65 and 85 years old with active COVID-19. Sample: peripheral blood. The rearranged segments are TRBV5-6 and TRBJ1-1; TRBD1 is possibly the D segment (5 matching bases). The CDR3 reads CASSLDRGLMNTEAFF. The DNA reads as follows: TGTGCCAGCAGCTTGGATAGGGGCCTAATGAACACTGAAGCTTTCTTT.